This T cell receptor beta chain stems from a study of beta chain features in type 1 diabetes. All of the isolated RNA was reverse transcribed, so expressed TCRB transcripts were sequenced. TCRdb keeps only in-frame clones here, not all; method: immunoSEQ multiplex PCR. The sample has 430,000 or so clones; more than 9.5% are singletons. The sample consisted of naive CD4+ T cells from blood. The sequence derives from a woman in her late teens or twenties in good health.

CDR3 DNA: TGTGCCTGGTCACTAGCGGAGCAAGGCCATGAGCAGTTCTTC. Amino acid sequence: CAWSLAEQGHEQFF. The rearrangement links TRBV2 to TRBJ2-1, with TRBD2 identical over 8 bases. From germline, CDR1 is SNHLY and CDR2 FYNNEI. Unmatched junction bases numbered 14, after V lost 11 bases and J lost 8 bases. The CDR3 is made up of 14 amino acids.